A single sample gave rise to the 5 T cell receptor beta chains below, sequenced in a study of neurological immune-mediated disorders. From the 5' RACE reads, TCRdb called clonotypes with MiXCR, one entry per CDR3 protein. In the table there are 66,000 or so distinct CDR3 sequences, 3.4% of which are singletons. The sequenced material came from PBMCs. The receptors originated from a man aged 40-55 years with multiple sclerosis.

This clonotype occurred many times. The chain combines TRBV18 with TRBJ2-1; TRBD2 aligns across 14 bases. This CDR3 region has 18 residues. J was trimmed by 0 bases and V by 1 base; bases with no gene match: 2. Germline V gene data show CDR1 as KGHSH and CDR2 as LQKENI. CDR3 amino acids: CASSPRTSGRSSYNEQFF. The CDR3 DNA follows: TGTGCCAGCTCACCACGGACTAGCGGGAGGAGCTCCTACAATGAGCAGTTCTTC.

On this clonotype itself: The conserved final phenylalanine or tryptophan is absent from the CDR3, which likely points to a read error. The rearrangement joins TRBV12-3 or TRBV12-4 to TRBJ1-5; D is unclear. The length of the CDR3 is 14 residues. V dropped 6 bases and J dropped 2 bases, with 11 bases sitting between them. CDR3 amino acids: CASRPTSGNQPQHN. DNA of the CDR3: TGTGCCAGCAGACCGACGTCGGGCAATCAGCCCCAGCATAAT.

There are many counts of this clonotype. V and J are TRBV19 and TRBJ1-5; 7 bases fit TRBD1. Germline assignment: CDR1 LNHDA and CDR2 SQIVND (reference sequence). The CDR3 consists of 15 residues. With V trimmed by 5 bases and J by 0 bases, 4 bases remained unmatched. The CDR3 DNA follows: TGTGCCAGTAGTGCCGGGACAGCTAGCAATCAGCCCCAGCATTTT. It specifies CASSAGTASNQPQHF.

Many counts were recorded for this clonotype. This chain links TRBV12-3 or TRBV12-4 with TRBJ2-3; D is undetermined. The CDR3 is 11 amino acids. Trimming stripped 5 bases from V and 9 bases from J, with 9 bases between. The CDR3 DNA sequence: TGTGCCAGCAGTCTGACTTGGACGCAGTATTTT. The encoded protein is CASSLTWTQYF.

For the CDR3, the DNA is TGTGCCAGCAGCTTGGACAGGAGCGTCTCCTACGAGCAGTACTTC. Its translation: CASSLDRSVSYEQYF. The chain carries TRBV5-6 and TRBJ2-7; tentative D call: TRBD1 (5 bases). Per germline, CDR1 SGHDT and CDR2 YYEEEE. V dropped 0 bases and J dropped 0 bases, with 10 bases sitting between them. This CDR3 has 15 residues.